What follows are 19 T cell receptor beta chains derived from one specimen sequenced in a study of blood T cell repertoires in COVID-19. Only in-frame clones appear in the TCRdb table, and some are missing; sequencing was by immunoSEQ multiplex PCR. Of 200,000 to 250,000 clones in the sample, roughly 86% were seen once. Sequences were obtained from peripheral blood. These receptors were obtained from a woman aged 55-75 years with acute or convalescent COVID-19.

CDR3 residues: CASSVGREIYEQYF. The CDR3 region has the DNA TGTGCCAGCAGCGTAGGCCGAGAAATCTACGAGCAGTACTTC. The chain combines TRBV9 with TRBJ2-7; D remains ambiguous. From germline, CDR1 is SGDLS and CDR2 YYNGEE. The CDR3 length is 14 residues. The V gene lost 0 bases and the J gene lost 3 bases, with 10 bases spanning the gap.

The chain combines TRBV27 with TRBJ2-1; TRBD2 agrees at 16 bases. J lost 9 bases, V lost 2 bases, and 1 base had no gene match. Germline V CDR1 and CDR2: MNHEY, SMNVEV (reference sequence). The length of the CDR3 is 15 residues. For the CDR3, the DNA is TGTGCCAGCAGTTTAGGGACTAGCGGGGGGGGTGAGCAGTTCTTC. Amino acids: CASSLGTSGGGEQFF.

This clone was seen only once. The V call is TRBV19, the J call TRBJ1-5; D gene ambiguous. Trimming shortened V by 7 bases and J by 2 bases, and 15 bases separated the two germline ends. The germline V gene has CDR1 LNHDA and CDR2 SQIVND (reference sequence). The CDR3 totals 15 residues. This chain's CDR3 is CASKLGVVRNQPQHF. Here the CDR3 DNA reads TGTGCCAGTAAATTGGGCGTAGTCCGCAATCAGCCCCAGCATTTT.

Turning to this clone: Other nucleotide sequences in the sample specify the same CDR3. This rearrangement joins TRBV19 to TRBJ1-1; no clear D gene. Germline V lookup: CDR1 LNHDA, CDR2 SQIVND (reference sequence). The CDR3 has 14 residues. V was shortened by 5 bases and J by 0 bases, with 10 bases between the two germline ends. The CDR3 region is CASSPGRMNTEAFF. The CDR3, as DNA: TGTGCCAGTAGTCCTGGGAGAATGAACACTGAAGCTTTCTTT.

V is TRBV19 and J is TRBJ2-7; D uncertain. The CDR3 consists of 16 residues. Deletions cut 2 bases from V and 0 bases from J, with 14 bases between. Germline CDR1 reads LNHDA; CDR2 reads SQIVND (reference sequence). As DNA, the CDR3 is TGTGCCAGTAGTATACGACTCACGCCGAGCTCCTACGAGCAGTACTTC. Translating gives CASSIRLTPSSYEQYF.

This clone showed up just a few times. The chain links TRBV27 to TRBJ1-2; 7 bases map to TRBD1. V shed 6 bases, J shed 6 bases, and the junction held 13 bases outside the gene matches. Germline lookup yields CDR1 MNHEY and CDR2 SMNVEV (reference sequence). The CDR3 is 15 residues long. The CDR3 DNA reads TGTGCCAGCAGCAAGACAGGGCTCCCGTTGAATGGCTACACCTTC. Its translation is CASSKTGLPLNGYTF.

The chain combines TRBV11-2 with TRBJ2-3; TRBD1 matches at 8 bases. This CDR3 comprises 15 residues. V trimming: 5 bases; J trimming: 2 bases; junction bases outside the gene matches: 6. CDR1 is SGHAT and CDR2 is FQNNGV in the germline V gene. As DNA, the CDR3 is TGTGCCAGCAGCCTAAACAGGGGGGCCACAGATACGCAGTATTTT. This encodes CASSLNRGATDTQYF.

The chain couples TRBV6-5 to TRBJ1-1; D is unclear. The CDR3 length is 15 residues. Trimming removed 6 bases from V and 1 base from J, with 15 bases in between. Germline V gene lookup returns CDR1 MNHEY and CDR2 SVGAGI. The chain's CDR3 is CASSRLVEGNTEAFF. CDR3 sequence (DNA): TGTGCCAGCAGCCGACTCGTGGAGGGGAACACTGAAGCTTTCTTT.

V usage is TRBV7-9 and J usage is TRBJ1-1; D is perhaps TRBD1 (5 bases). V gave up 5 bases and J gave up 4 bases, with 14 bases separating them. Looked up from germline, CDR1 is SEHNR and CDR2 is FQNEAQ (reference sequence). This CDR3 is 14 amino acids long. CDR3 amino acids: CASSLRGAGTEAFF. The CDR3 DNA reads as TGTGCCAGCAGCCTCCGCGGGGCCGGCACTGAAGCTTTCTTT.

This rearrangement joins TRBV4-3 to TRBJ1-2; D might be TRBD1 (5 bases). The CDR3 totals 14 residues. CDR1 is LGHNA, CDR2 YSLEER, per germline. Between the trimmed V and J ends, which lost 1 base and 11 bases, there was a span of 17 bases. As DNA, the CDR3 is TGCGCCAGCAGCCAAGGAAGCGGAGGGAGGGGTTACACCTTC. It is translated as CASSQGSGGRGYTF.

This chain joins TRBV24-1 and TRBJ1-5, with D possibly being TRBD1 (5 bases). Trimming pared 5 bases from V and 2 bases from J, leaving 12 bases between. Germline V CDR1 and CDR2: KGHDR, SFDVKD. This CDR3 contains 15 residues. DNA for the CDR3: TGTGCCACCAGTGCAGGGAAGGTTGGCAATCAGCCCCAGCATTTT. It codes for CATSAGKVGNQPQHF.

This chain connects TRBV6-2 or TRBV6-3 to TRBJ1-1; 8 bases are shared with TRBD1. Germline CDR1 reads MNHEY; CDR2 reads SVGEGT. Trimming removed 7 bases from V and 5 bases from J; junction bases left unmatched: 12. This CDR3 comprises 15 residues. This CDR3 reads CASTPGRGRGTEAFF. For the CDR3, the DNA is TGTGCCAGCACCCCTGGCAGGGGGCGAGGGACTGAAGCTTTCTTT.

V is TRBV30 and J is TRBJ2-4; tentatively, D is TRBD1 (5 bases). The length of the CDR3 is 15 residues. Trimming took off 0 bases at V and 7 bases at J, with 16 bases between the two ends. CDR1 is GTSNPN, CDR2 SVGIG, per germline (reference sequence). The CDR3 loop is CAWSVRGQLRNIQYF. CDR3 bases: TGTGCCTGGAGTGTGAGAGGACAACTCAGGAACATTCAGTACTTC. Together with reference TRBV30 and TRBJ2-4, the CDR3 gives the full variable domain: SQTIHQWPATLVQPVGSPLSLECTVEGTSNPNLYWYRQAAGRGLQLLFYSVGIGQISSEVPQNLSASRPQDRQFILSSKKLLLSDSGFYLCAWSVRGQLRNIQYFGAGTRLSVL.

This chain joins TRBV20-1 and TRBJ1-4; the match to TRBD1 covers 11 bases. V gave up 3 bases and J gave up 8 bases; unmatched junction bases: 8. The CDR3 contains 15 residues. The germline CDR1 and CDR2 sequences are DFQATT and SNEGSKA (reference sequence). The CDR3: CSASTGQGAGEKLFF. The CDR3 region has the DNA TGCAGTGCTAGTACTGGACAGGGGGCGGGGGAAAAACTGTTTTTT.

The gene calls are TRBV28 and TRBJ2-5, with D possibly being TRBD1 (5 bases). The ends were cut back, 2 bases at V and 5 bases at J, with 12 bases in the middle. The CDR3 runs to 14 residues. Germline loops: CDR1 MDHEN, CDR2 SYDVKM. The CDR3 sequence is CASSLQGTRETQYF. CDR3 DNA sequence: TGTGCCAGCAGTTTACAGGGTACCAGGGAGACCCAGTACTTC.

The chain has TRBV5-4 and TRBJ2-7; D perhaps matches TRBD2 (6 bases). Trimming left V 6 bases short and J 6 bases short, with 19 bases between. CDR3 size: 14 residues. Looked up from germline, CDR1 is SGHNT and CDR2 is YYREEE (reference sequence). Here the CDR3 reads CASTGGLARGEQYF. CDR3 coding DNA: TGTGCCAGCACCGGTGGGCTAGCGCGAGGCGAGCAGTACTTC.

This clone was observed a few times. The J gene is TRBJ1-1, the V gene TRBV19; tentative D call: TRBD1 (6 bases). Trimming took 7 bases from V and 6 from J, leaving 15 bases between them. Germline CDR1 and CDR2: LNHDA and SQIVND (reference sequence). The CDR3 is 13 residues long. The CDR3 DNA reads TGTGCCAGTATGAAACAGGGACAACCTGAAGCTTTCTTT. It is translated as CASMKQGQPEAFF.

This clone was seen more than once but under ten times. This rearrangement joins TRBV27 to TRBJ1-5, with 7 bases that match TRBD1. J gave up 7 bases and V 2 bases, and 2 bases lay outside the gene matches. CDR1 is MNHEY, CDR2 SMNVEV, per germline (reference sequence). The CDR3 runs 13 residues. The CDR3 loop reads CASSLTGAQPQHF. In DNA, the CDR3 is TGTGCCAGCAGTTTAACAGGGGCCCAGCCCCAGCATTTT.

This chain uses TRBV18 with TRBJ1-1; D uncertain. Germline V lookup: CDR1 KGHSH, CDR2 LQKENI. There are 13 residues in the CDR3. The V end was cut by 5 bases, the J end by 1 base, with 8 bases between. CDR3 protein: CASSATANTEAFF. The DNA for the CDR3 is TGTGCCAGCTCAGCGACTGCGAACACTGAAGCTTTCTTT. Full variable domain (outside the CDR3, taken from reference TRBV18 and TRBJ1-1): NAGVMQNPRHLVRRRGQEARLRCSPMKGHSHVYWYRQLPEEGLKFMVYLQKENIIDESGMPKERFSAEFPKEGPSILRIQQVVRGDSAAYFCASSATANTEAFFGQGTRLTVV.